This T cell receptor beta chain originates from a study of post-analysis software for immune sequencing data. Looking at the study overall: Clinical courses comprised relapsing-remitting, secondary progressive and progressive-relapsing multiple sclerosis. General observations from the study: Significantly lower normalized Chao1 diversity was found in patients with multiple sclerosis relative to controls. Comparison of patients with controls showed about 5 TRBV segments more frequent in patients, TRBV5-6, TRBV5-1 and TRBV20-1 among them.

A remark on this clonotype: The antigen is undetermined.

The V and J ends lost 6 bases and 7 bases respectively, with 12 bases between them. Germline V CDR1 and CDR2: MDHEN, SYDVKM. This CDR3 is built from 12 residues. The TCR beta cDNA libraries contained unique molecular identifiers. A single record per CDR3 protein comes from TCRdb applying MiXCR to the PCR reads. The sample comprises around 500,000 distinct CDR3 sequences, roughly 34% of which are singletons, and 6% rests with the top ten. The sample consisted of blood. V and J are TRBV28 and TRBJ1-2; D gene unclear. The clonotype was recovered from a girl younger than 18 with multiple sclerosis. CDR3 amino acids: CASSPAYGGYTF. Here the CDR3 DNA reads TGTGCCAGCAGCCCTGCCTATGGTGGCTACACCTTC.